Each of the 27 T cell receptor beta chains below was sequenced from the same sample in a study of blood T cell repertoires in COVID-19. TCRdb's copy holds only in-frame clones and misses some; the assay was immunoSEQ multiplex PCR. The sample holds fewer than 300,000 clones, 85% to 90% seen once. Sequencing was done on a sample of peripheral blood. The receptors shown here come from a human donor in a cohort sampled during active COVID-19.

There are a few counts of this clone. This chain joins TRBV5-1 and TRBJ1-1; 7 bases fit TRBD1. Germline-derived CDR1 and CDR2 are SGHRS and YFSETQ. The CDR3 totals 14 residues. The junction had 9 bases not matched to a gene; V was cut back by 4 bases and J by 6 bases. For the CDR3, the DNA is TGCGCCAGCAGCCCCGGACAGGCCCGCGCTGAAGCTTTCTTT. The encoded protein is CASSPGQARAEAFF.

The V gene is TRBV7-2, the J gene TRBJ1-1; D is unresolved. CDR1 is SGHTA, CDR2 FQGNSA, per germline. This CDR3 contains 12 residues. The ends were cut back, 5 bases at V and 8 bases at J, with 12 bases in the middle. The CDR3 DNA sequence: TGTGCCAGCAGCCCCCGAAGCCTAGAAGCTTTCTTT. The encoded protein is CASSPRSLEAFF.

The gene calls are TRBV5-1 and TRBJ1-1, with TRBD1 as a possible D gene (5 bases). Looked up from germline, CDR1 is SGHRS and CDR2 is YFSETQ. Trimming took 0 bases from V and 4 from J, leaving 13 bases between them. This CDR3 has 15 amino acids. CDR3 region: CASSLGTGVSTEAFF. CDR3 bases: TGCGCCAGCAGCTTGGGGACGGGGGTGAGCACTGAAGCTTTCTTT.

The V call is TRBV11-2, the J call TRBJ2-3; the match to TRBD2 covers 8 bases. The CDR3 consists of 16 residues. CDR1 is SGHAT and CDR2 is FQNNGV in the germline V gene. The ends lost 2 bases at V and 4 bases at J; junction bases unmatched: 8. The DNA for the CDR3 is TGTGCCAGCAGCTTATTAAGAGCGGGAGTCCCAGATACGCAGTATTTT. It codes for CASSLLRAGVPDTQYF.

The V gene is TRBV24-1, the J gene TRBJ2-5; 9 nucleotides align to TRBD1. The CDR3 sequence is 19 residues long. Germline V gene sequence: CDR1 KGHDR, CDR2 SFDVKD. After removal of 3 bases from V and 3 bases from J, the junction contained 16 bases not matched to a gene. CDR3 residues: CATSDTRDRVATYKETQYF. DNA for the CDR3: TGTGCCACCAGTGATACAAGGGACAGGGTTGCAACCTATAAAGAGACCCAGTACTTC.

This clone was counted ten times or more. The rearrangement uses TRBV5-6 and TRBJ2-7, with TRBD2 as a possible D gene (6 bases). Trimming removed 1 base at V and 5 bases at J, with 13 bases between. This CDR3 has 14 residues. Germline assignment: CDR1 SGHDT and CDR2 YYEEEE. CDR3 bases: TGTGCCAGCAGCTTGTATGTGGAGGGAGACGAGCAGTACTTC. It encodes CASSLYVEGDEQYF.

The rearrangement joins TRBV9 to TRBJ2-3, with D maybe TRBD2 (5 bases). The germline gives CDR1 SGDLS, CDR2 YYNGEE. Trimming stripped 3 bases from V and 3 bases from J, with 14 bases between. There are 15 residues in the CDR3. The CDR3 protein is CASSGSGSRTDTQYF. In nucleotides, the CDR3 is TGTGCCAGCAGCGGGAGTGGGAGTCGGACAGATACGCAGTATTTT.

V is TRBV5-4 and J is TRBJ2-7, with 7 positions matching TRBD2. CDR1 and CDR2 (germline): SGHNT, YYREEE (reference sequence). J gave up 3 bases and V 2 bases, and 5 bases lay outside the gene matches. The CDR3 consists of 14 residues. The CDR3 DNA follows: TGTGCCAGCAGCTTTGGCGCTAGCGGCTACGAGCAGTACTTC. Its translation is CASSFGASGYEQYF.

The rearrangement links TRBV19 to TRBJ2-1; D gene uncertain. The CDR3 runs 17 residues. V gave up 3 bases and J gave up 5 bases, with 20 bases separating them. The germline V gene has CDR1 LNHDA and CDR2 SQIVND (reference sequence). CDR3 loop: CASSIFVSDLRNNEQFF. In DNA form, the CDR3 reads TGTGCCAGTAGTATTTTTGTTTCAGACTTACGAAACAATGAGCAGTTCTTC.

This sequence joins TRBV7-2 and TRBJ2-7, with a tentative D call TRBD2 (6 bases). The germline V gene has CDR1 SGHTA and CDR2 FQGNSA. The CDR3 runs 14 residues. V lost 7 bases, J lost 3 bases, and 16 bases lay in between. CDR3 amino acids: CASKGGGVVYEQYF. CDR3 DNA: TGTGCCAGCAAGGGCGGAGGGGTCGTCTACGAGCAGTACTTC.

V gene TRBV7-9 combines with J gene TRBJ2-1; D is undetermined. This CDR3 comprises 13 residues. Deletions cut 2 bases from V and 4 bases from J, with 6 bases between. Germline-derived CDR1 and CDR2 are SEHNR and FQNEAQ (reference sequence). DNA for the CDR3: TGTGCCAGCAGCTTAAACAGATACAATGAGCAGTTCTTC. Encoded protein: CASSLNRYNEQFF.

The rearrangement links TRBV6-5 to TRBJ1-4; weak D call: TRBD1 (5 bases). The germline V gene has CDR1 MNHEY and CDR2 SVGAGI. Trimming removed 5 bases from V and 9 bases from J, with 10 bases in between. The CDR3 loop spans 12 amino acids. The CDR3: CASSPGTQKLFF. The CDR3 DNA reads as TGTGCCAGCAGTCCCGGGACTCAAAAACTGTTTTTT.

The chain is built from TRBV6-5 and TRBJ2-1; 10 bases map to TRBD2. After removal of 7 bases from V and 10 bases from J, the junction contained 4 bases not matched to a gene. Germline V gene sequence: CDR1 MNHEY, CDR2 SVGAGI. The CDR3 runs 12 residues. CDR3 residues: CASTKTSGEQFF. The CDR3 nucleotides read TGTGCCAGCACTAAGACTAGCGGGGAGCAGTTCTTC.

The chain is built from TRBV2 and TRBJ1-3; D might be TRBD1 (5 bases). From germline, CDR1 is SNHLY and CDR2 FYNNEI. V was pared by 8 bases and J by 6 bases, with 14 bases between. This CDR3 has 13 amino acids. CDR3 in amino acids: CASGRQGLNTIYF. The DNA of the CDR3 is TGTGCCAGCGGCCGGCAGGGTCTAAACACCATATATTTT. The variable domain in full, with the rest retrieved from reference TRBV2 and TRBJ1-3, is EPEVTQTPSHQVTQMGQEVILRCVPISNHLYFYWYRQILGQKVEFLVSFYNNEISEKSEIFDDQFSVERPDGSNFTLKIRSTKLEDSAMYFCASGRQGLNTIYFGEGSWLTVV.

This chain connects TRBV6-5 to TRBJ1-5; D perhaps matches TRBD1 (5 bases). The CDR3 is 13 residues long. Trimming pared 7 bases from V and 7 bases from J, leaving 14 bases between. Germline CDR1 is MNHEY and CDR2 is SVGAGI. Here the CDR3 DNA reads TGTGCCAGCATTAGGACCTCAGGGCAGCCCCAGCATTTT. As protein: CASIRTSGQPQHF.

In its sample, this clone was seen once. The chain uses TRBV7-3 and TRBJ2-2, with 8 bases aligning to TRBD2. Germline V gives CDR1 SGHTA, CDR2 FQGTGA. CDR3 length equals 16 residues. V lost 3 bases and J lost 6; bases outside the gene matches: 9. CDR3 in amino acids: CASSFYGRVGSGELFF. CDR3 in DNA: TGTGCCAGCAGCTTTTACGGGAGGGTAGGCTCCGGGGAGCTGTTTTTT.

The V gene is TRBV2, the J gene TRBJ2-5, with 7 bases identical to TRBD2. The germline gives CDR1 SNHLY, CDR2 FYNNEI. J was trimmed by 4 bases and V by 5 bases; bases with no gene match: 7. The CDR3 sequence is 14 residues long. The CDR3 DNA reads as TGTGCCAGCAGTAGGTTGTCGGGAGGAGAGACCCAGTACTTC. Protein product: CASSRLSGGETQYF.

This chain connects TRBV18 to TRBJ1-5, with TRBD1 identical over 9 bases. In germline, CDR1 is KGHSH, CDR2 LQKENI. J lost 5 bases, V lost 6 bases, and 8 bases had no gene match. The CDR3 is 15 amino acids. CDR3 protein: CASSLGQGIDQPQHF. Here the CDR3 DNA reads TGTGCCAGCTCCCTCGGACAGGGGATTGATCAGCCCCAGCATTTT.

The V call is TRBV5-1, the J call TRBJ2-7; D is unclear. The CDR3 contains 14 residues. Trimming stripped 0 bases from V and 1 base from J, with 8 bases between. Germline V CDR1 and CDR2: SGHRS, YFSETQ. The CDR3 DNA reads TGCGCCAGCAGCTTGGCTGCGAATTCCTACGAGCAGTACTTC. It translates to CASSLAANSYEQYF.

In its sample, this clone was seen once. This chain joins TRBV3-1 (or the pseudogene TRBV3-2) and TRBJ2-3; tentative D call: TRBD2 (6 bases). The CDR3 totals 13 residues. The ends were cut back, 4 bases at V and 3 bases at J, with 8 bases in the middle. Per germline, CDR1 LGHDT and CDR2 YNNKEL (reference sequence). CDR3 sequence: CASSRDLTDTQYF. The CDR3 nucleotides read TGTGCCAGCAGCCGGGACTTGACAGATACGCAGTATTTT.

The genes are TRBV28 and TRBJ2-3; TRBD1 aligns across 7 bases. Trimming at V came to 8 bases and at J to 10 bases, leaving 6 bases not matched to a gene. The length of the CDR3 is 11 residues. Germline values: CDR1 MDHEN, CDR2 SYDVKM. The CDR3 nucleotides read TGTGCCAGCTCAGACAGGGTAGCGCAGTATTTT. It yields the protein CASSDRVAQYF.

The chain recombines TRBV6-2 or TRBV6-3 with TRBJ2-7, with 12 positions matching TRBD2. CDR1 is MNHEY, CDR2 SVGEGT, per germline. CDR3 length equals 19 residues. Trimming cost V 3 bases and J 2 bases; bases outside gene matches: 14. The CDR3 nucleotides are TGTGCCAGCAGTTATTCAGCGACTAGCGGGAGCTGGGGGGCCTACGAGCAGTACTTC. This codes for CASSYSATSGSWGAYEQYF.

The genes are TRBV9 and TRBJ2-7; D may be TRBD2 (5 bases). This CDR3 is 14 amino acids long. Looked up from germline, CDR1 is SGDLS and CDR2 is YYNGEE. Trimming left V 2 bases short and J 2 bases short, with 11 bases between. CDR3 residues: CASSVDYTTYEQYF. Here the CDR3 DNA reads TGTGCCAGCAGCGTCGACTATACGACCTACGAGCAGTACTTC.

The chain couples TRBV7-9 to TRBJ1-2; TRBD1 aligns across 8 bases. The germline gives CDR1 SEHNR, CDR2 FQNEAQ (reference sequence). V shed 7 bases and J 6 bases; nucleotides not matched to a gene: 13. The CDR3 is made up of 15 amino acids. This CDR3 reads CASITYKGQANGYTF. CDR3 nucleotide sequence: TGTGCCAGCATCACTTACAAGGGACAGGCCAATGGCTACACCTTC.

This chain uses TRBV12-3 or TRBV12-4 with TRBJ1-5; a weak D match, TRBD1 (6 bases). With 6 bases removed from V and 10 bases from J, the gap between germline ends came to 10 bases. The CDR3 spans 11 residues. CDR3 coding DNA: TGTGCCAGCAGCTTACAGGGACCCCAGCATTTT. Translated: CASSLQGPQHF.

This clone occurred once. The chain joins TRBV11-2 to TRBJ2-7, with 10 positions matching TRBD1. Germline assignment: CDR1 SGHAT and CDR2 FQNNGV. The CDR3 is made up of 14 amino acids. V was clipped by 1 base and J by 6 bases; unmatched bases: 3. In DNA form, the CDR3 reads TGTGCCAGCAGCTTAGGGGACAGGGGAAGCGAGCAGTACTTC. Its translation is CASSLGDRGSEQYF.

The genes are TRBV19 and TRBJ1-6, with D perhaps matching TRBD1 (6 bases). Per the germline V gene, CDR1 is LNHDA and CDR2 is SQIVND (reference sequence). V lost 6 bases and J lost 8, with 14 bases in between. The length of the CDR3 is 14 residues. The CDR3 coding sequence is TGTGCCAGTAGGGACAGAGGGCGCTATTCACCCCTCCACTTT. This translates into CASRDRGRYSPLHF. Full variable domain (rest looked up from reference TRBV19 and TRBJ1-6): DGGITQSPKYLFRKEGQNVTLSCEQNLNHDAMYWYRQDPGQGLRLIYYSQIVNDFQKGDIAEGYSVSREKKESFPLTVTSAQKNPTAFYLCASRDRGRYSPLHFGNGTRLTVT.